This T cell receptor (beta chain) was identified during a study of blood T cells in healthy people across ages. The wider study: With template switching, about one barcoded beta molecule was captured per two T cells.

Comments on this clonotype: What it binds is unknown.

Through a sample-barcoded 5' primer and a J-beta primer mix, a second PCR was run for 7 to 11 cycles. Unique molecular identifiers of 12 random nucleotides labeled each cDNA. TCRdb re-derived calls from the 5' RACE reads in MiXCR, one entry per CDR3 protein. The profile shows about 1.8 million distinct CDR3 sequences, around 48% of them singletons. The CDR3 contains 15 residues. After removal of 2 bases from V and 4 bases from J, the junction contained 4 bases not matched to a gene. Germline V lookup: CDR1 SGHVS, CDR2 FQNEAQ. Points from the study as a whole: Leaving the PBMCs unsorted stopped any conclusive comparison of naive versus antigen-experienced cells. Greater diversity and more naive CD4+ cells were seen in long-lived donors than in aged donors.

This TCR came from a woman in her 40s in good health. V gene TRBV7-8 combines with J gene TRBJ2-3; 9 bases match TRBD1. Material for sequencing was blood. The CDR3 DNA reads TGTGCCAGCAGCTTACGGACAGGGGTTGCAGATACGCAGTATTTT. It codes for CASSLRTGVADTQYF.